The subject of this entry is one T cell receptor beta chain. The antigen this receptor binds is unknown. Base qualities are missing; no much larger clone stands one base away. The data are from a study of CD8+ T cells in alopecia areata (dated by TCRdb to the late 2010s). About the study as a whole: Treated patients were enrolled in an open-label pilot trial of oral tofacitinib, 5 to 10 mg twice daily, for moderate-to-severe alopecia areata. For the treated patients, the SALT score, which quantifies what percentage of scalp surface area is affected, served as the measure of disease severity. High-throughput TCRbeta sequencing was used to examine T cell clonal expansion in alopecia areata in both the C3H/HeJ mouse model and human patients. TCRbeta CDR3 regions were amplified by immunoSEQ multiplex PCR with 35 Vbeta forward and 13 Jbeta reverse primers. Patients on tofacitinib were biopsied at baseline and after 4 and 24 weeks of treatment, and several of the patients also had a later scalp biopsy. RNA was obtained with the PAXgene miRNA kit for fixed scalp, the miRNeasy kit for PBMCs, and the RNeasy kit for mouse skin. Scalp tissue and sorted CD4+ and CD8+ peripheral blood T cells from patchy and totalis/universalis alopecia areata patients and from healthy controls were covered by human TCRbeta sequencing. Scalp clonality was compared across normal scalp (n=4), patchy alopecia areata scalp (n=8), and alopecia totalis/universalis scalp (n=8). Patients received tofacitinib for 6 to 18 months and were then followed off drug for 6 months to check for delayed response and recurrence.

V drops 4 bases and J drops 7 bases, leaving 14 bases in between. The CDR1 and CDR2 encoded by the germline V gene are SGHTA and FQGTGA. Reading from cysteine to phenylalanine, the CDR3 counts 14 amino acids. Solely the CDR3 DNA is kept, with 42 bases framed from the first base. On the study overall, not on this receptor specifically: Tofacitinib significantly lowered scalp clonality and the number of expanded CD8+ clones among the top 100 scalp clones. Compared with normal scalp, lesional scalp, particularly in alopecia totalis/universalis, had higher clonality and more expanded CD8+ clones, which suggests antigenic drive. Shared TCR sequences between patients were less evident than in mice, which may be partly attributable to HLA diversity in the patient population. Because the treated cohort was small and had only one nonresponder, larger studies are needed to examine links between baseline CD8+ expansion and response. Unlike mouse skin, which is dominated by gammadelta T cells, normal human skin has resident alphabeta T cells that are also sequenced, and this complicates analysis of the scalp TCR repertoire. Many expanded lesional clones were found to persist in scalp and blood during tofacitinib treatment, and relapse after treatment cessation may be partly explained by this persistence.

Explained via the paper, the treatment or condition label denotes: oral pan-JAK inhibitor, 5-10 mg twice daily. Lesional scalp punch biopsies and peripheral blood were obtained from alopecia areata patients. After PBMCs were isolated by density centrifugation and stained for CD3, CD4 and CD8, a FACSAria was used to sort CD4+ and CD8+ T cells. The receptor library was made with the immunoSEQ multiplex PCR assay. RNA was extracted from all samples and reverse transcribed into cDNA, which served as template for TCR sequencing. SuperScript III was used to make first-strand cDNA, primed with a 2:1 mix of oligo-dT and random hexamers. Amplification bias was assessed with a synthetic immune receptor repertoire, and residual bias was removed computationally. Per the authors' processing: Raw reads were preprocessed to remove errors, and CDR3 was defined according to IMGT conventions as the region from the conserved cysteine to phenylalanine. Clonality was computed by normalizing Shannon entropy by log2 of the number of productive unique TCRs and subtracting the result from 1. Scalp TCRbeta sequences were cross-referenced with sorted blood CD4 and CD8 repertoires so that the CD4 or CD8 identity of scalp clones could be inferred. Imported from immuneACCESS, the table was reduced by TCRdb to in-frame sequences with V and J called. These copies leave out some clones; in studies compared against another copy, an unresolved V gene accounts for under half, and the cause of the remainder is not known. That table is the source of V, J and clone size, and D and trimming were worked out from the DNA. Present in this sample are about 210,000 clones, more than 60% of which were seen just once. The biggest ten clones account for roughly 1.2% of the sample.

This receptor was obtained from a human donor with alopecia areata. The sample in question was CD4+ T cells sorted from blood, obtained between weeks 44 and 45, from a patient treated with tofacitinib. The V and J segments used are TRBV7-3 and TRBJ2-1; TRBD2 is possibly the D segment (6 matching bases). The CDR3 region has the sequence CASSSDNSGNEQFF. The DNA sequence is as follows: TGTGCCAGCAGCTCGGATAATAGCGGTAATGAGCAGTTCTTC.